Below are 3 T cell receptor beta chains sequenced from a single sample in a study of CD8+ T cells in alopecia areata. RNA was extracted and reverse transcribed into cDNA as the sequencing template. Assay: immunoSEQ multiplex PCR; the TCRdb copy retains only in-frame clones and omits some. The sample lists about 64,000 clones, 44% occurring once. The sample comprised NKG2D-low CD8+ T cells sorted from blood. All receptors come from a human donor with alopecia areata.

The chain recombines TRBV7-2 with TRBJ2-7, with D possibly matching TRBD2 (6 bases). Germline loops: CDR1 SGHTA, CDR2 FQGNSA. The CDR3 consists of 13 residues. The germline V and J ends were trimmed by 4 bases and 5 bases, with 12 bases remaining between them. This CDR3 is CASSWRDGNEQYF. The CDR3 DNA is TGTGCCAGCAGCTGGCGGGATGGGAACGAGCAGTACTTC.

The V and J genes are TRBV7-9 and TRBJ2-7; D not certain. Germline CDR1 SEHNR, CDR2 FQNEAQ (reference sequence). V was shortened by 0 bases and J by 0 bases, with 12 bases between the two germline ends. CDR3 size: 16 residues. The CDR3 sequence: CASSLAETLSSYEQYF. The CDR3 nucleotides are TGTGCCAGCAGCTTAGCAGAGACCTTGAGCTCCTACGAGCAGTACTTC.

This chain uses TRBV7-6 with TRBJ2-7, with D possibly being TRBD1 (5 bases). CDR1 is SGHVS and CDR2 is FNYEAQ in the germline V gene. Trimming shortened V by 1 base and J by 0 bases, and 10 bases separated the two germline ends. The CDR3 has 15 amino acids. The CDR3 is CASSLEQVGSYEQYF. In nucleotides, the CDR3 is TGTGCCAGCAGCTTAGAACAGGTTGGCTCCTACGAGCAGTACTTC.